Each of the 8 T cell receptor beta chains below was sequenced from the same sample in a study of CD4 T cell repertoires in COVID-19. Sequencing was done directly on freshly isolated, uncultured memory T cells. Assay: immunoSEQ multiplex PCR; the TCRdb copy retains only in-frame clones and omits some. Seen here are 7,500 to 8,500 clones, less than 90% observed once, and the top ten hold more than 2%. Sequenced here: effector memory CD4+ T cells from blood, sampled before the COVID-19 pandemic. The receptors were gathered from a human donor who had COVID-19.

V and J are TRBV15 and TRBJ2-1; 9 positions match TRBD2. The CDR3 runs 11 residues. The trim removed 11 bases at V and 15 bases at J, leaving 11 bases unmatched. Germline V gene sequence: CDR1 LNHNV, CDR2 YYDKDF (reference sequence). The CDR3 spells CAAGAGGPRFF. As DNA, the CDR3 is TGTGCCGCTGGCGCGGGGGGGCCCCGGTTCTTC.

This clone is judged large. J is TRBJ2-7 and V is TRBV11-2; 14 bases map to TRBD2. CDR3 length equals 14 residues. Germline CDR1 is SGHAT and CDR2 is FQNNGV. J lost 9 bases, V lost 1 base, and 2 bases had no gene match. The CDR3 spells CASSLGLAGGGQYF. The CDR3 coding sequence is TGTGCCAGCAGCTTAGGACTAGCGGGAGGGGGGCAGTACTTC.

The J gene is TRBJ2-5, the V gene TRBV19; 8 bases match TRBD1. CDR1 and CDR2 (germline): LNHDA, SQIVND (reference sequence). The CDR3 runs 13 residues. Trimming cost V 4 bases and J 5 bases; bases outside gene matches: 3. CDR3 residues: CASSRDRGETQYF. DNA of the CDR3: TGTGCCAGTAGTAGAGACAGGGGTGAGACCCAGTACTTC.

This sequence joins TRBV9 and TRBJ2-5, with 10 bases fitting TRBD2. The V segment lost 4 bases and the J segment 5 bases; nucleotides outside the gene matches: 8. The CDR3 is made up of 15 amino acids. Germline V gene data show CDR1 as SGDLS and CDR2 as YYNGEE. CDR3 DNA sequence: TGTGCCAGCAGCCGTAGCGGGGGGATGCGGGAGACCCAGTACTTC. Translated, it gives CASSRSGGMRETQYF.

The chain joins TRBV2 to TRBJ2-7; 7 bases are shared with TRBD1. V lost 6 bases and J lost 0; bases outside the gene matches: 2. This CDR3 region has 13 residues. The germline V gene encodes CDR1 SNHLY and CDR2 FYNNEI. The CDR3 here is CASRGQLSYEQYF. CDR3 sequence (DNA): TGTGCCAGCAGGGGACAGCTCTCCTACGAGCAGTACTTC.

V is TRBV5-1 and J is TRBJ2-7, with D possibly being TRBD1 (6 bases). V was pared by 0 bases and J by 7 bases, with 14 bases between. The CDR3 is 14 amino acids. Germline CDR1 reads SGHRS; CDR2 reads YFSETQ. The CDR3 region has the DNA TGCGCCAGCAGCTTGGGTTTTCAGGGGCGGGAGCAGTACTTC. It translates to CASSLGFQGREQYF. The variable domain in full, with the rest retrieved from reference TRBV5-1 and TRBJ2-7, is KAGVTQTPRYLIKTRGQQVTLSCSPISGHRSVSWYQQTPGQGLQFLFEYFSETQRNKGNFPGRFSGRQFSNSRSEMNVSTLELGDSALYLCASSLGFQGREQYFGPGTRLTVT.

The chain carries TRBV7-8 and TRBJ2-7; TRBD1 agrees at 9 bases. J gave up 3 bases and V 3 bases, and 9 bases lay outside the gene matches. The CDR3 has 16 amino acids. From germline, CDR1 is SGHVS and CDR2 FQNEAQ. CDR3 protein: CASSFWRDREYYEQYF. Here the CDR3 DNA reads TGTGCCAGCAGCTTCTGGAGGGACAGGGAATACTACGAGCAGTACTTC.

J is TRBJ1-5 and V is TRBV28; D gene uncertain. Trimming removed 5 bases at V and 1 base at J, with 9 bases between. The CDR3 is 14 amino acids. CDR1 is MDHEN and CDR2 is SYDVKM in the germline V gene. The CDR3, as DNA: TGTGCCAGCAGTGGAGGGTCAAGCAATCAGCCCCAGCATTTT. Encoded protein: CASSGGSSNQPQHF.